These T cell receptor beta chains were read from a single sample in a study of T cell repertoires in cytomegalovirus infection. These receptors have no identified antigens. TCRdb fed the reads into MiXCR, producing one record per CDR3 protein. The repertoire consists of some 130,000 distinct CDR3 sequences, with under 30% occurring once and the leading ten covering 30% to 40%. The sequenced sample consisted of PBMCs, sequenced either directly or after in vitro stimulation (not recorded which). Every receptor here comes from a human donor in good health (CMV status not recorded). Some clones in this sample may be carry-over from other donors' samples. Both conserved end residues are part of each CDR3. The order of the fields is CDR3 length, J gene, clone size, V gene, D gene, CDR3 DNA, CDR3 protein. A D gene is named only where the DNA matches it firmly. Clone size is given for some rows only: seen once, a few or many times, or a class if the clone is expanded.

CDR3 length: 13
J gene: TRBJ1-5
clone size: -
V gene: TRBV11-2
D gene: TRBD1
CDR3 DNA: TGTGCCAGCAGCCTGGACAGGGCGCAGCCCCAGCATTTT
CDR3 protein: CASSLDRAQPQHF

CDR3 length: 15
J gene: TRBJ1-4
clone size: few
V gene: TRBV9
D gene: -
CDR3 DNA: TGTGCCAGCAGCGTAGGCACTCTCGGACTAGAAAAACTGTTTTTT
CDR3 protein: CASSVGTLGLEKLFF

CDR3 length: 15
J gene: TRBJ2-5
clone size: -
V gene: TRBV20-1
D gene: -
CDR3 DNA: TGCAGTGCTAGAGTTGGTAGCGGCCACCAAGAGACCCAGTACTTC
CDR3 protein: CSARVGSGHQETQYF

CDR3 length: 19
J gene: TRBJ2-2
clone size: few
V gene: TRBV7-9
D gene: -
CDR3 DNA: TGTGCCAGCAGCTTAGAGGCAGGGGCCGCCTCCCTCAACACCGGGGAGCTGTTTTTT
CDR3 protein: CASSLEAGAASLNTGELFF

CDR3 length: 17
J gene: TRBJ2-3
clone size: -
V gene: TRBV4-1
D gene: TRBD2
CDR3 DNA: TGCGCCAGCAGCGCTGAAAGACTAGCGGGGGGCACAGATACGCAGTATTTT
CDR3 protein: CASSAERLAGGTDTQYF

CDR3 length: 12
J gene: TRBJ2-1
clone size: few
V gene: TRBV19
D gene: -
CDR3 DNA: TGTGCCAGTAGTATCCCGGGCAATGAGCAGTTCTTC
CDR3 protein: CASSIPGNEQFF

CDR3 length: 15
J gene: TRBJ1-1
clone size: -
V gene: TRBV20-1
D gene: -
CDR3 DNA: TGCAGTGCTTATCCCTCAGGGAAACGGAACACTGAAGCTTTCTTT
CDR3 protein: CSAYPSGKRNTEAFF

CDR3 length: 15
J gene: TRBJ2-2
clone size: -
V gene: TRBV7-2
D gene: -
CDR3 DNA: TGTGCCAGCAGCTTCCGAGGGCCGGTCACCGGGGAGCTGTTTTTT
CDR3 protein: CASSFRGPVTGELFF

CDR3 length: 15
J gene: TRBJ2-3
clone size: many
V gene: TRBV7-2
D gene: TRBD2
CDR3 DNA: TGTGCCAGCAGCTTAGTCCTAGCGGGGTGGGATACGCAGTATTTT
CDR3 protein: CASSLVLAGWDTQYF

CDR3 length: 16
J gene: TRBJ1-4
clone size: -
V gene: TRBV10-3
D gene: -
CDR3 DNA: TGTGCCATCAGTGAAACAGGGAAGGTATCTAATGAAAAACTGTTTTTT
CDR3 protein: CAISETGKVSNEKLFF

CDR3 length: 19
J gene: TRBJ2-3
clone size: few
V gene: TRBV4-1
D gene: TRBD2
CDR3 DNA: TGCGCCAGCAGCCAAGCCCCCAGCGGGAGAATTTCTGGCACAGATACGCAGTATTTT
CDR3 protein: CASSQAPSGRISGTDTQYF

CDR3 length: 16
J gene: TRBJ2-3
clone size: -
V gene: TRBV2
D gene: -
CDR3 DNA: TGTGCCAGCAGTGCTCACGCGGACAGAGGGACAGATACGCAGTATTTT
CDR3 protein: CASSAHADRGTDTQYF

CDR3 length: 18
J gene: TRBJ1-4
clone size: -
V gene: TRBV9
D gene: -
CDR3 DNA: TGTGCCAGCAGCGCGACAGATTTGACAGCCGCAACTAATGAAAAACTGTTTTTT
CDR3 protein: CASSATDLTAATNEKLFF

CDR3 length: 11
J gene: TRBJ2-1
clone size: few
V gene: TRBV20-1
D gene: -
CDR3 DNA: TGCAGTGCTAGAGCCATCAATGAGCAGTTCTTC
CDR3 protein: CSARAINEQFF

CDR3 length: 13
J gene: TRBJ2-1
clone size: few
V gene: TRBV7-8
D gene: -
CDR3 DNA: TGTGCCAGCAGAAGGGAAGTGGGCAATGAGCAGTTCTTC
CDR3 protein: CASRREVGNEQFF

CDR3 length: 13
J gene: TRBJ2-5
clone size: many
V gene: TRBV20-1
D gene: -
CDR3 DNA: TGCAGTGCCCTCGAGGGGGGCCAAGAGACCCAGTACTTC
CDR3 protein: CSALEGGQETQYF

CDR3 length: 15
J gene: TRBJ2-3
clone size: -
V gene: TRBV4-1
D gene: -
CDR3 DNA: TGCGCCAGCAGCCAAGTAAACGACAGAGCCGTCAGGCAGTATTTT
CDR3 protein: CASSQVNDRAVRQYF

CDR3 length: 14
J gene: TRBJ1-4
clone size: -
V gene: TRBV30
D gene: TRBD1
CDR3 DNA: TGTGCCTGGAGTGGGGACAGCAAGAATGAAAAACTGTTTTTT
CDR3 protein: CAWSGDSKNEKLFF

CDR3 length: 16
J gene: TRBJ2-1
clone size: few
V gene: TRBV4-2
D gene: TRBD2
CDR3 DNA: TGTGCCAGCAGCCAAGAATCTCTAGCGGGGGACAATGAGCAGTTCTTC
CDR3 protein: CASSQESLAGDNEQFF

CDR3 length: 11
J gene: TRBJ2-7
clone size: few
V gene: TRBV6-2/TRBV6-3
D gene: -
CDR3 DNA: TGTGCCAGCGCGAGGGCGTCCGAGCAGTACTTC
CDR3 protein: CASARASEQYF

CDR3 length: 14
J gene: TRBJ2-1
clone size: few
V gene: TRBV10-1
D gene: -
CDR3 DNA: TGCGCCAGCAGTGAAGGCCGAGGAAACAATGAGCAGTTCTTC
CDR3 protein: CASSEGRGNNEQFF

CDR3 length: 15
J gene: TRBJ2-1
clone size: few
V gene: TRBV12-3/TRBV12-4
D gene: TRBD2
CDR3 DNA: TGTGCCAGCAGTTTTAATGCGGGAGCCAAAGATGAGCAGTTCTTC
CDR3 protein: CASSFNAGAKDEQFF

CDR3 length: 11
J gene: TRBJ1-2
clone size: -
V gene: TRBV29-1
D gene: -
CDR3 DNA: TGCAGCGTTGTCGGCCCCGACGGCTACACCTTC
CDR3 protein: CSVVGPDGYTF

CDR3 length: 12
J gene: TRBJ2-4
clone size: -
V gene: TRBV29-1
D gene: TRBD2
CDR3 DNA: TGCAGCGTCCTACGCGGGGGGGACATTCAGTACTTC
CDR3 protein: CSVLRGGDIQYF

CDR3 length: 16
J gene: TRBJ2-3
clone size: many
V gene: TRBV7-8
D gene: TRBD2
CDR3 DNA: TGTGCCAGCAGCTTAGCGCCCGCGGGAGACGGGGATACGCAGTATTTT
CDR3 protein: CASSLAPAGDGDTQYF

CDR3 length: 14
J gene: TRBJ1-2
clone size: -
V gene: TRBV28
D gene: TRBD1
CDR3 DNA: TGTGCCAGCAGTTTTCGGTTGGGAACAGGGGACGGCACCTTC
CDR3 protein: CASSFRLGTGDGTF